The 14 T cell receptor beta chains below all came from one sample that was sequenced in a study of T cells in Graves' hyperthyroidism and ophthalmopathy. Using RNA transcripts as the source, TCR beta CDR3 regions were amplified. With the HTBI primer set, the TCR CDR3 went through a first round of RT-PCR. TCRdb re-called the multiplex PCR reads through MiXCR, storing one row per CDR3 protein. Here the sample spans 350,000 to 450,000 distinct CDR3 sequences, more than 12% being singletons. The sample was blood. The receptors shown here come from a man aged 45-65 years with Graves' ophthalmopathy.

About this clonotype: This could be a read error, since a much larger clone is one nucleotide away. CDR3 loop: CSARTSVGSYNEQYF. The DNA for the CDR3 is TGCAGTGCTAGAACTAGCGTGGGTTCCTACAATGAGCAGTACTTC. This rearrangement joins TRBV20-1 to TRBJ2-1, with 7 nucleotides matching TRBD2. The J call may be mistaken, given a closer DNA end match to TRBJ2-7. Germline V gene lookup returns CDR1 DFQATT and CDR2 SNEGSKA (reference sequence). The CDR3 is 15 amino acids.

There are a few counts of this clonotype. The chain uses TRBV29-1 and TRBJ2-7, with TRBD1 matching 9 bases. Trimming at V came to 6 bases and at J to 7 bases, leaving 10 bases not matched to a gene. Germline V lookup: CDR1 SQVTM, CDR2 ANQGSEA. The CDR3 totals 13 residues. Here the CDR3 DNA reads TGCAGCGTCCCATCGACAGGGGGTCGGGAGCAGTACTTC. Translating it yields CSVPSTGGREQYF.

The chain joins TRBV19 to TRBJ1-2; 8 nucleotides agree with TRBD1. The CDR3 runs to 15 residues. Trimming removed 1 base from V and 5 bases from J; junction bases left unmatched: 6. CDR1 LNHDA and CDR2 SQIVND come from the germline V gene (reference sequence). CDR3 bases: TGTGCCAGTAGTATAGGCTCAGGGGGCTTTTATGGCTACACCTTC. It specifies CASSIGSGGFYGYTF.

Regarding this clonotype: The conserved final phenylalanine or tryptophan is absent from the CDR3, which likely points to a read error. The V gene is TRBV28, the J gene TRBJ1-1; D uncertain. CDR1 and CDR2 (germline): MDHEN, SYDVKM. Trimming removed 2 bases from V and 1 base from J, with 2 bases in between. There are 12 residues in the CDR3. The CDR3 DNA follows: TGTGCCAGCAGTTTAAGGAACACTGAAGCTTTCTCT. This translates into CASSLRNTEAFS.

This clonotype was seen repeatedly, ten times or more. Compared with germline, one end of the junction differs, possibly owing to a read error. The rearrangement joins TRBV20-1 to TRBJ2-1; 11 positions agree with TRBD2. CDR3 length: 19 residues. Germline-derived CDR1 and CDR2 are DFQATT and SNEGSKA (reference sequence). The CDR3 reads CSAGIGLAGGLGSYNEQFF. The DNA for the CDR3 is TGCAGTGCGGGGATTGGGCTAGCGGGAGGCTTGGGGTCCTACAATGAACAGTTCTTC.

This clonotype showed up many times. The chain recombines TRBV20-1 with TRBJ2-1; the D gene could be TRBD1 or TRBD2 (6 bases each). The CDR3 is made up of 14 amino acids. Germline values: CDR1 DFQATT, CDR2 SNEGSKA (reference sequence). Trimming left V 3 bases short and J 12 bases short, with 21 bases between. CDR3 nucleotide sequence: TGCAGTGCTAGGGCCGGACGGTCCGAGGGGGGGCAGTTCTTC. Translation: CSARAGRSEGGQFF.

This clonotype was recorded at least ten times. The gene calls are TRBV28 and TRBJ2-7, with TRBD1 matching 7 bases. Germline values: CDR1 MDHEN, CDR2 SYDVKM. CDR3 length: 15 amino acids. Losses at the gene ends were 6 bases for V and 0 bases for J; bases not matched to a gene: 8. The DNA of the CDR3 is TGTGCCAGCAGAGCGACAGGGAAGGGCTCCTACGAGCAGTACTTC. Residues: CASRATGKGSYEQYF.

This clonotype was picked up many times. The CDR3 DNA reads TGTGCCAGCAGTGAATACGGGCGGAGCTCTGGGGCCAACGTCCTGACTTTC. Residues: CASSEYGRSSGANVLTF. This chain joins TRBV2 and TRBJ2-6, with D hard to call. Trimming pared 2 bases from V and 0 bases from J, leaving 11 bases between. The V gene's germline CDR1 is SNHLY and CDR2 FYNNEI. CDR3 length equals 17 residues.

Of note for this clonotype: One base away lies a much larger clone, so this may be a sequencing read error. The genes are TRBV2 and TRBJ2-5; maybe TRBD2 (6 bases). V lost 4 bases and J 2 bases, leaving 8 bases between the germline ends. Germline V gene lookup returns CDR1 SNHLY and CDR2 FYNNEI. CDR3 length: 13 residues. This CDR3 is CASSVRGQETQYF. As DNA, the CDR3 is TGTGCCAGCAGTGTCCGGGGGCAAGAGACCCAGTACTTC.

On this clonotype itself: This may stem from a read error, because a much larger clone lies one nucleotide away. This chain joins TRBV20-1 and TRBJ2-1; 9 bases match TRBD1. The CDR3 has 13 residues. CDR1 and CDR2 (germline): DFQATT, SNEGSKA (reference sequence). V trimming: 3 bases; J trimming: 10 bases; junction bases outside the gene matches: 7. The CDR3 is CSASQGTGREQFF. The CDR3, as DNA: TGCAGTGCTAGTCAGGGGACAGGGAGAGAGCAGTTCTTC.

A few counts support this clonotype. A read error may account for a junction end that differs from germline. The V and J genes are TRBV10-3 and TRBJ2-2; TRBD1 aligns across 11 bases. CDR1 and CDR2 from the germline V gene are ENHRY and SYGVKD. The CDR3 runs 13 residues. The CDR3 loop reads CATGTGGTEELFF. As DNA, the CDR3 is TGTGCCACCGGGACAGGGGGAACCGAGGAGCTGTTTTTT.

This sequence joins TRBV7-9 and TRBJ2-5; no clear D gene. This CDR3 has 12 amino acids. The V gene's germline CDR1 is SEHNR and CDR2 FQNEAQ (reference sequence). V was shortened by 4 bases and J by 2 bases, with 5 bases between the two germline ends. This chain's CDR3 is CASSSKQETQYF. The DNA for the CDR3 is TGTGCCAGCAGCTCCAAACAAGAGACCCAGTACTTC.

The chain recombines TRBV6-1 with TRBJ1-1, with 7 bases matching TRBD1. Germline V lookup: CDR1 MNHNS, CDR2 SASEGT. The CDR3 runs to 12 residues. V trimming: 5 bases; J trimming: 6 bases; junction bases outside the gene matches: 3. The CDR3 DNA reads TGTGCCAGCAGTCGGACAGGTTCTGAAGCTTTCTTT. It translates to CASSRTGSEAFF.

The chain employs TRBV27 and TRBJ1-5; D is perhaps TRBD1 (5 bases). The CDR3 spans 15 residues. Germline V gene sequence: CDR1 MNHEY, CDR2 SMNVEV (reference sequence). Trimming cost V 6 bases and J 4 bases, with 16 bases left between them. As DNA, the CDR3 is TGTGCCAGCAGGGTCAGGGACCGGGCGAATCAGCCCCAGCATTTT. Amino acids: CASRVRDRANQPQHF.